The source of this TCR beta chain is a study of siplizumab effects on memory and regulatory T cells. Generated by immunoSEQ multiplex PCR, the TCRdb table keeps only in-frame clones and is missing some. Of about 91,000 clones in the sample, over 85% were seen once. The sequencing sample was made of CD8+ T cells sorted from blood. This clonotype was sampled from a human donor in good health.

In nucleotides, the CDR3 is TGTGCCAGTTCCCCCCCAGTTACCTACAATGAGCAGTTCTTC. Protein product: CASSPPVTYNEQFF. V gene TRBV2 combines with J gene TRBJ2-1; D remains ambiguous. Per germline, CDR1 SNHLY and CDR2 FYNNEI. This CDR3 has 14 amino acids. The V end was cut by 9 bases, the J end by 2 bases, with 14 bases between.